The 15 T cell receptor beta chains given below trace back to one sample, sequenced in a study of blood T cell repertoires in COVID-19. Profiling relied on immunoSEQ multiplex PCR, and the TCRdb table lists in-frame clones only, not all of them. The sample holds hundreds of thousands of clones, around 91% seen once. Sequencing was carried out using PBMCs or T cells enriched from blood (not recorded which). Source of these receptors: a woman aged 18-29 years who had recovered from COVID-19.

This clone appeared a few times. V is TRBV6-2 or TRBV6-3 and J is TRBJ2-2; TRBD1 agrees at 9 bases. This CDR3 region has 16 residues. The junction had 3 bases not matched to a gene; V was cut back by 4 bases and J by 0 bases. Germline CDR1 reads MNHEY; CDR2 reads SVGEGT. CDR3 coding DNA: TGTGCCAGCAGTTCCCGACAGGGGGCGAACACCGGGGAGCTGTTTTTT. Translation gives CASSSRQGANTGELFF.

The chain combines TRBV2 with TRBJ1-2; 10 bases match TRBD1. Germline CDR1 is SNHLY and CDR2 is FYNNEI. There are 16 residues in the CDR3. The V segment lost 6 bases and the J segment 6 bases; nucleotides outside the gene matches: 13. CDR3 DNA sequence: TGTGCCAGCAGAGAATCCGGGACAGGGGAGTGGAATGGCTACACCTTC. Residues: CASRESGTGEWNGYTF.

The chain couples TRBV5-4 to TRBJ1-4, with 10 nucleotides matching TRBD1. J lost 8 bases, V lost 4 bases, and 8 bases had no gene match. This CDR3 has 15 residues. The germline V gene has CDR1 SGHNT and CDR2 YYREEE (reference sequence). CDR3 DNA: TGTGCCAGCAGCCTCTCGGGACAGGGGAGGGAAAAACTGTTTTTT. This translates into CASSLSGQGREKLFF.

The chain joins TRBV14 to TRBJ2-5; 7 nucleotides align to TRBD1. The V and J ends lost 0 bases and 3 bases, in that order; junction bases with no gene match: 7. The CDR3 extends over 16 amino acids. Germline values: CDR1 SGHDN, CDR2 FVKESK. CDR3: CASSQETGLRKETQYF. CDR3 coding DNA: TGTGCCAGCAGCCAAGAGACAGGGTTGCGGAAAGAGACCCAGTACTTC. The entire variable domain, with the rest obtained from reference TRBV14 and TRBJ2-5, is as follows: EAGVTQFPSHSVIEKGQTVTLRCDPISGHDNLYWYRRVMGKEIKFLLHFVKESKQDESGMPNNRFLAERTGGTYSTLKVQPAELEDSGVYFCASSQETGLRKETQYFGPGTRLLVL.

The chain couples TRBV30 to TRBJ1-5; tentatively, D is TRBD1 (5 bases). CDR1 is GTSNPN, CDR2 SVGIG, per germline (reference sequence). Trimming took 2 bases from V and 7 from J, leaving 12 bases between them. The CDR3 contains 13 residues. The CDR3 loop is CAWSQGKRQPQHF. The CDR3 DNA reads TGTGCCTGGAGTCAGGGCAAGAGGCAGCCCCAGCATTTT.

This sequence joins TRBV5-1 and TRBJ2-1; 10 bases match TRBD1. This CDR3 spans 15 amino acids. Per the germline V gene, CDR1 is SGHRS and CDR2 is YFSETQ. The V gene end was trimmed by 0 bases and the J gene end by 8 bases; junction bases not matched to a gene: 5. The CDR3 spells CASSLGDRGLDEQFF. The CDR3 bases are TGCGCCAGCAGCTTGGGGGACAGGGGCCTCGATGAGCAGTTCTTC.

V and J are TRBV5-1 and TRBJ2-3; D is undetermined. The CDR3 spans 14 residues. CDR1 SGHRS and CDR2 YFSETQ come from the germline V gene. Trimming took 2 bases from V and 0 from J, leaving 7 bases between them. The CDR3, as DNA: TGCGCCAGCAGCTTAATCCCTAGCACAGATACGCAGTATTTT. This translates into CASSLIPSTDTQYF.

The J gene is TRBJ2-2, the V gene TRBV6-2 or TRBV6-3, with 7 positions matching TRBD2. The CDR3 covers 16 residues. J gave up 2 bases and V 2 bases, and 5 bases lay outside the gene matches. CDR1 and CDR2 (germline): MNHEY, SVGEGT. The CDR3 bases are TGTGCCAGCAGTTACCTCGGGGGGTCCAACACCGGGGAGCTGTTTTTT. Its protein is CASSYLGGSNTGELFF.

V and J are TRBV11-2 and TRBJ2-7; possible D gene TRBD2, 6 bases. Germline V gene data show CDR1 as SGHAT and CDR2 as FQNNGV. CDR3 size: 16 residues. The V and J ends lost 5 bases and 3 bases respectively, with 20 bases between them. For the CDR3, the DNA is TGTGCCAGCAGCCCCCTTTGGGGGGACGGGGGCTACGAGCAGTACTTC. Residues: CASSPLWGDGGYEQYF.

The chain carries TRBV27 and TRBJ1-2, with 7 bases lining up with TRBD1. Germline CDR1 and CDR2: MNHEY and SMNVEV (reference sequence). The ends lost 5 bases at V and 8 bases at J; junction bases unmatched: 8. The CDR3 totals 13 residues. This CDR3 reads CASSPRTGHGYTF. Here the CDR3 DNA reads TGTGCCAGCAGTCCCCGGACAGGCCACGGCTACACCTTC.

The rearrangement links TRBV5-4 to TRBJ2-1, with 9 bases aligning to TRBD1. The germline V gene encodes CDR1 SGHNT and CDR2 YYREEE (reference sequence). The ends lost 3 bases at V and 3 bases at J; junction bases unmatched: 4. The CDR3 spans 15 residues. The CDR3 DNA is TGTGCCAGCAGCTCCGGGACAGGGTTCTACAATGAGCAGTTCTTC. Protein product: CASSSGTGFYNEQFF.

The chain joins TRBV4-2 to TRBJ2-3, with 11 bases fitting TRBD2. Germline V lookup: CDR1 LGHNA, CDR2 YNFKEQ. After removal of 3 bases from V and 3 bases from J, the junction contained 8 bases not matched to a gene. The CDR3 runs to 17 residues. The DNA for the CDR3 is TGTGCCAGCAGCCACCGCACTAGCGGGGGTTGGACAGATACGCAGTATTTT. It translates to CASSHRTSGGWTDTQYF.

The chain is built from TRBV6-5 and TRBJ1-1; no firm D call. Germline V CDR1 and CDR2: MNHEY, SVGAGI. The CDR3 has 14 amino acids. V lost 5 bases, J lost 0 bases, and 10 bases lay in between. The CDR3 region has the DNA TGTGCCAGCAGTCCGAACAACATGAACACTGAAGCTTTCTTT. Protein sequence: CASSPNNMNTEAFF.

The CDR3 region is CASSQDERGGQQFF. The CDR3 DNA reads TGTGCCAGCAGCCAGGACGAGCGGGGGGGCCAACAGTTCTTC. The chain is built from TRBV6-5 and TRBJ2-1, with 10 bases aligning to TRBD2. Trimming removed 6 bases from V and 13 bases from J; junction bases left unmatched: 12. The CDR3 has 14 amino acids. The germline V gene encodes CDR1 MNHEY and CDR2 SVGAGI.

The chain has TRBV24-1 and TRBJ1-3, with D hard to call. CDR1 KGHDR and CDR2 SFDVKD come from the germline V gene. This CDR3 has 19 amino acids. V shed 3 bases and J shed 4 bases, with 24 bases lying between them. The chain's CDR3 is CATSDTTASEAAAGNTIYF. The CDR3, as DNA: TGTGCCACCAGTGATACAACGGCGAGTGAGGCAGCGGCGGGAAACACCATATATTTT.